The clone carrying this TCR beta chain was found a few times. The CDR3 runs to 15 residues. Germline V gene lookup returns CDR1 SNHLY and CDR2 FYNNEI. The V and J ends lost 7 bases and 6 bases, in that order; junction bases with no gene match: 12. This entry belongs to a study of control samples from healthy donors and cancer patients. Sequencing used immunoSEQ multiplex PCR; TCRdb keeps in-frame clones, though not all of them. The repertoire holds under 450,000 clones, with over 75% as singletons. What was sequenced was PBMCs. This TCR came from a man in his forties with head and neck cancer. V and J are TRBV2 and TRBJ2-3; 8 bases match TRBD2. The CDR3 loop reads CASTPTSGRTDTQYF. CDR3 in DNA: TGTGCCAGCACCCCTACAAGCGGGAGAACGGATACGCAGTATTTT.